This T cell receptor (beta chain) was sequenced for a study of blood T cell repertoires in COVID-19. About the research overall: Acute and convalescent COVID-19 specimens originated in the United States, Italy and Spain. PBMCs, B-cell-depleted T cells, or T cells were the source of the cDNA or gDNA that made up the material.

As handled by the study authors: It was from reference gene primer amplification that nucleated cell counts were estimated. Produced via immunoSEQ multiplex PCR; TCRdb's table is partial and in-frame only. D and trimming were read from the DNA, whereas the V and J calls and clone size are those reported in that table. The repertoire holds 100,000 to 120,000 clones, with roughly 79% as singletons. Sample: peripheral blood. This TCR derives from a woman aged 70-85 years with acute or convalescent COVID-19.

CDR3 protein: CASSQSPAGGLNTGELFF. The CDR3 nucleotides read TGTGCCAGCAGCCAATCTCCAGCGGGGGGCCTGAACACCGGGGAGCTGTTTTTT. V gene TRBV3-1 (or the pseudogene TRBV3-2) combines with J gene TRBJ2-2; 9 bases fit TRBD2. Germline values: CDR1 LGHDT, CDR2 YNNKEL (reference sequence). The CDR3 is 18 residues long. The junction had 8 bases not matched to a gene; V was cut back by 2 bases and J by 1 base.